These 25 T cell receptor beta chains were all obtained from the same sample, sequenced in a study of shared T cell receptors in the human thymus (TCRdb year 2021). The library was built by means of the immunoSEQ multiplex PCR assay. As stored in TCRdb, this immuneACCESS dataset retains in-frame rearrangements with V and J assigned. A fraction of the clones does not appear; measured against another copy, unresolved V genes explain less than half of the discrepancy, and the remainder lacks a known reason. For this sample there are about 380,000 clones; around 95% appear just once. Clones ranked in the top ten supply around 0.019% of the sample. The source material was thymocytes. Receptors were obtained from a human donor.

The chain combines TRBV5-5 with TRBJ1-5; D is uncertain. The length of the CDR3 is 16 residues. With 1 base removed from V and 6 bases from J, the gap between germline ends came to 17 bases. Per germline, CDR1 SGHKS and CDR2 YYEKEE (reference sequence). CDR3 DNA: TGTGCCAGCAGCTTGTTAGGTGGTCCGCGGACTCAGCCCCAGCATTTT. It translates to CASSLLGGPRTQPQHF.

The rearrangement links TRBV5-1 to TRBJ2-7, with a possible D match to TRBD2 (6 bases). Deletions cut 5 bases from V and 0 bases from J, with 15 bases between. This CDR3 has 15 residues. Per germline, CDR1 SGHRS and CDR2 YFSETQ. The CDR3 nucleotides read TGCGCCAGCAGACCGGGACTCAAGCTCTCCTACGAGCAGTACTTC. Encoded protein: CASRPGLKLSYEQYF.

The J gene is TRBJ2-7, the V gene TRBV5-6; 12 nucleotides match TRBD2. The CDR3 has 19 residues. Germline V gene data show CDR1 as SGHDT and CDR2 as YYEEEE. The J segment lost 6 bases and the V segment lost 2 bases, leaving 18 bases of the junction unmatched. CDR3 loop: CASSLMSGLAGGLGSEQYF. Written as DNA, the CDR3 is TGTGCCAGCAGCTTAATGTCGGGGCTAGCGGGAGGGTTAGGTAGCGAGCAGTACTTC.

This clone has just one count. The rearrangement uses TRBV5-1 and TRBJ2-1; tentative D call: TRBD2 (6 bases). The CDR3 sequence is 15 residues long. Between the trimmed V and J ends, which lost 8 bases and 7 bases, there was a span of 22 bases. The germline gives CDR1 SGHRS, CDR2 YFSETQ. CDR3 in amino acids: CASLPGRGVGNEQFF. In DNA, the CDR3 is TGCGCCAGTCTACCCGGACGCGGGGTGGGGAATGAGCAGTTCTTC. Together with reference TRBV5-1 and TRBJ2-1, the CDR3 gives the full variable domain: KAGVTQTPRYLIKTRGQQVTLSCSPISGHRSVSWYQQTPGQGLQFLFEYFSETQRNKGNFPGRFSGRQFSNSRSEMNVSTLELGDSALYLCASLPGRGVGNEQFFGPGTRLTVL.

This clone was recorded only once. The chain recombines TRBV11-2 with TRBJ1-3, with TRBD1 matching 9 bases. V lost 0 bases and J lost 2; bases outside the gene matches: 11. The CDR3 extends over 19 amino acids. The germline V gene encodes CDR1 SGHAT and CDR2 FQNNGV. The CDR3 reads CASSLDQWTGVSTGNTIYF. The DNA for the CDR3 is TGTGCCAGCAGCTTAGATCAGTGGACAGGGGTTAGTACTGGAAACACCATATATTTT.

In its sample, this clone was seen once. The chain recombines TRBV2 with TRBJ2-2; TRBD1 aligns across 10 bases. The junction had 7 bases not matched to a gene; V was cut back by 5 bases and J by 4 bases. CDR3 length: 16 residues. Germline V gives CDR1 SNHLY, CDR2 FYNNEI. The CDR3 nucleotides read TGTGCCAGCAGTACGCGACAGGGGGCGCGCACCGGGGAGCTGTTTTTT. As protein: CASSTRQGARTGELFF.

The CDR3 region is CASSCKGADTQYF. CDR3 DNA sequence: TGTGCCAGCAGTTGTAAGGGGGCGGATACGCAGTATTTT. The genes are TRBV28 and TRBJ2-3; 7 bases are shared with TRBD1. After removal of 4 bases from V and 6 bases from J, the junction contained 4 bases not matched to a gene. Germline V gene lookup returns CDR1 MDHEN and CDR2 SYDVKM. CDR3 length: 13 residues.

The chain links TRBV28 to TRBJ2-7; possible D gene TRBD2, 6 bases. V lost 9 bases, J lost 0 bases, and 12 bases lay in between. The CDR3 is 13 amino acids. Germline V gene data show CDR1 as MDHEN and CDR2 as SYDVKM. The CDR3 region has the DNA TGTGCCAGTACGAGGAGGGCCTCCTACGAGCAGTACTTC. Translating gives CASTRRASYEQYF.

The chain combines TRBV18 with TRBJ2-7, with 11 bases fitting TRBD2. This CDR3 region has 16 residues. With 4 bases clipped from V and 2 bases from J, the junction kept 7 bases outside the gene matches. Germline CDR1 reads KGHSH; CDR2 reads LQKENI. For the CDR3, the DNA is TGTGCCAGCTCACTGACTAGCGGGAAGGATCCCTACGAGCAGTACTTC. It yields the protein CASSLTSGKDPYEQYF.

The V and J genes are TRBV7-9 and TRBJ1-1, with 10 bases aligning to TRBD1. The length of the CDR3 is 15 residues. The V segment lost 0 bases and the J segment 6 bases; nucleotides outside the gene matches: 4. Germline CDR1 and CDR2: SEHNR and FQNEAQ (reference sequence). CDR3: CASSLAPGQGAEAFF. DNA for the CDR3: TGTGCCAGCAGCTTAGCACCCGGACAGGGGGCTGAAGCTTTCTTT.

This clone was seen once. V gene TRBV5-1 combines with J gene TRBJ2-1; D unclear. Germline CDR1 is SGHRS and CDR2 is YFSETQ. The CDR3 contains 14 residues. V was clipped by 1 base and J by 7 bases, with 12 bases between them. The CDR3 region is CASSLFSFGNEQFF. CDR3 nucleotide sequence: TGCGCCAGCAGCTTGTTTTCATTCGGGAATGAGCAGTTCTTC.

This chain links TRBV28 with TRBJ1-2, with D perhaps TRBD1 (6 bases). The V end was cut by 8 bases, the J end by 4 bases, with 20 bases between. The CDR3 length is 15 residues. Germline CDR1 is MDHEN and CDR2 is SYDVKM. The CDR3 here is CASGPQGLPVYGYTF. The CDR3, as DNA: TGTGCCAGCGGCCCTCAGGGGCTCCCGGTCTATGGCTACACCTTC.

The chain recombines TRBV4-2 with TRBJ2-4, with a tentative D call TRBD2 (6 bases). With 1 base removed from V and 4 bases from J, the gap between germline ends came to 26 bases. Germline V gene data show CDR1 as LGHNA and CDR2 as YNFKEQ. The CDR3 is 20 residues long. The chain's CDR3 is CASSQVGLAGGDLPKNIQYF. The DNA for the CDR3 is TGTGCCAGCAGCCAAGTAGGGCTAGCCGGGGGAGATTTGCCAAAAAACATTCAGTACTTC.

V and J are TRBV30 and TRBJ2-7; TRBD2 might be the D (5 bases). Trimming took 5 bases from V and 0 from J, leaving 8 bases between them. CDR1 is GTSNPN and CDR2 is SVGIG in the germline V gene (reference sequence). The CDR3 sequence is 12 residues long. The CDR3 DNA reads TGTGCCTGGGGAGGCCCCTCCTACGAGCAGTACTTC. Protein product: CAWGGPSYEQYF.

The sample holds one count of this clone. This rearrangement joins TRBV4-1 to TRBJ1-1; 10 nucleotides align to TRBD1. There are 18 residues in the CDR3. Per the germline V gene, CDR1 is MGHRA and CDR2 is YSYEKL. The J segment lost 4 bases and the V segment lost 2 bases, leaving 13 bases of the junction unmatched. DNA of the CDR3: TGCGCCAGCAGCCAATTGGATTTAGGTGGGGACAGGGGCACTGAAGCTTTCTTT. This encodes CASSQLDLGGDRGTEAFF.

The CDR3, as DNA: TGTGCCAGCAGCTTGCCCTCTAGGGAGGCTGGGGCCAACGTCCTGACTTTC. As protein: CASSLPSREAGANVLTF. The chain combines TRBV7-4 with TRBJ2-6; possibly TRBD2 for D (6 bases). This CDR3 region has 17 residues. Trimming left V 3 bases short and J 2 bases short, with 14 bases between. Germline V gene lookup returns CDR1 SGHVT and CDR2 SQSDAQ.

V usage is TRBV18 and J usage is TRBJ2-5, with D perhaps TRBD1 (6 bases). Trimming took 1 base from V and 8 from J, leaving 14 bases between them. This CDR3 is built from 14 residues. Germline CDR1 and CDR2: KGHSH and LQKENI. CDR3 region: CASSPRDGTFTQYF. CDR3 nucleotide sequence: TGTGCCAGCTCACCACGGGACGGGACATTTACCCAGTACTTC.

This clone has a single count. The chain links TRBV4-1 to TRBJ2-3; TRBD2 matches 9 bases. Unmatched junction bases numbered 8, after V lost 1 base and J lost 3 bases. The CDR3 runs 17 residues. Germline V CDR1 and CDR2: MGHRA, YSYEKL. Written as DNA, the CDR3 is TGCGCCAGCAGCCAAGGGCTAGCGGGAAGGGAGACAGATACGCAGTATTTT. Translated: CASSQGLAGRETDTQYF.

This rearrangement joins TRBV27 to TRBJ1-1, with 7 nucleotides matching TRBD1. The CDR3 is 15 amino acids. Germline CDR1 reads MNHEY; CDR2 reads SMNVEV (reference sequence). The V gene end was trimmed by 6 bases and the J gene end by 1 base; junction bases not matched to a gene: 8. CDR3 region: CASSPPEGANTEAFF. The CDR3 coding sequence is TGTGCCAGCAGCCCTCCGGAGGGGGCGAACACTGAAGCTTTCTTT.

V and J are TRBV21-1 and TRBJ1-2. TRBV21-1 is listed as a pseudogene. This CDR3 has 10 residues. The CDR3 region is CASRCYGYTF. The CDR3 nucleotides are TGTGCCAGCAGATGTTATGGCTACACCTTC.

This clone was counted once. Other DNA sequences in the same sample also yield this CDR3. V usage is TRBV15 and J usage is TRBJ2-3; D gene ambiguous. This CDR3 spans 12 amino acids. V was cut by 1 base and J by 4 bases, with 3 bases left in between. CDR1 is LNHNV, CDR2 YYDKDF, per germline (reference sequence). The CDR3 loop reads CATSRVADTQYF. CDR3 nucleotide sequence: TGTGCCACCAGCAGAGTGGCAGATACGCAGTATTTT.

This rearrangement joins TRBV10-3 to TRBJ2-7; TRBD1 aligns across 9 bases. Per the germline V gene, CDR1 is ENHRY and CDR2 is SYGVKD. The CDR3 is 16 amino acids. Unmatched junction bases numbered 11, after V lost 7 bases and J lost 1 base. CDR3 DNA sequence: TGTGCCATCACGGCAGGTCGGGACAGGGCTTCCTACGAGCAGTACTTC. Amino acids: CAITAGRDRASYEQYF.

The chain combines TRBV28 with TRBJ2-5; 9 bases are a match to TRBD1. CDR3 length: 15 residues. Losses at the gene ends were 5 bases for V and 5 bases for J; bases not matched to a gene: 9. The V gene's germline CDR1 is MDHEN and CDR2 SYDVKM. The CDR3 DNA is TGTGCCAGCAGTGTCCTCGGACAGGGGCGGGAGACCCAGTACTTC. This codes for CASSVLGQGRETQYF. The full variable domain, in which reference TRBV28 and TRBJ2-5 provide the parts outside the CDR3, is DVKVTQSSRYLVKRTGEKVFLECVQDMDHENMFWYRQDPGLGLRLIYFSYDVKMKEKGDIPEGYSVSREKKERFSLILESASTNQTSMYLCASSVLGQGRETQYFGPGTRLLVL.

The V call is TRBV7-9, the J call TRBJ1-1; 9 bases agree with TRBD1. The junction had 7 bases not matched to a gene; V was cut back by 5 bases and J by 0 bases. The CDR3 is 16 amino acids. Germline V gives CDR1 SEHNR, CDR2 FQNEAQ (reference sequence). The CDR3 region is CASSHGQGKVNTEAFF. The CDR3 bases are TGTGCCAGCAGCCACGGACAGGGGAAGGTGAACACTGAAGCTTTCTTT. Full variable domain (outside the CDR3, taken from reference TRBV7-9 and TRBJ1-1): DTGVSQNPRHKITKRGQNVTFRCDPISEHNRLYWYRQTLGQGPEFLTYFQNEAQLEKSRLLSDRFSAERPKGSFSTLEIQRTEQGDSAMYLCASSHGQGKVNTEAFFGQGTRLTVV.

The V call is TRBV2, the J call TRBJ2-1, with D uncertain. V was trimmed by 8 bases and J by 10 bases, leaving 9 bases between them. The V gene's germline CDR1 is SNHLY and CDR2 FYNNEI. The CDR3 runs to 10 residues. CDR3 DNA: TGTGCCAGCCCCCCGACGGAGCAGTTCTTC. Amino acids: CASPPTEQFF.